The text below deals with one T cell receptor (beta chain). The data stem from a study of blood T cell repertoires in COVID-19. Overall study: Samples came from the United States, Italy and Spain, spanning acute and convalescent COVID-19. PBMCs, B-cell-depleted T cells, or T cells were the source of the cDNA or gDNA that made up the material.

Assay used: immunoSEQ multiplex PCR; TCRdb lists only in-frame clones, some missing. The sample shows about 68,000 clones, roughly nine tenths of them seen only once. There are 14 residues in the CDR3. The V segment lost 0 bases and the J segment 7 bases; nucleotides outside the gene matches: 5. Germline values: CDR1 SNHLY, CDR2 FYNNEI. The material sequenced was peripheral blood. The source of this sequence is a man over 45 with active COVID-19. V and J are TRBV2 and TRBJ2-5; 7 nucleotides align to TRBD2. CDR3 sequence (DNA): TGTGCCAGCAGTGAAGCGCGGGGGAGCCTGACCCAGTACTTC. It specifies CASSEARGSLTQYF.